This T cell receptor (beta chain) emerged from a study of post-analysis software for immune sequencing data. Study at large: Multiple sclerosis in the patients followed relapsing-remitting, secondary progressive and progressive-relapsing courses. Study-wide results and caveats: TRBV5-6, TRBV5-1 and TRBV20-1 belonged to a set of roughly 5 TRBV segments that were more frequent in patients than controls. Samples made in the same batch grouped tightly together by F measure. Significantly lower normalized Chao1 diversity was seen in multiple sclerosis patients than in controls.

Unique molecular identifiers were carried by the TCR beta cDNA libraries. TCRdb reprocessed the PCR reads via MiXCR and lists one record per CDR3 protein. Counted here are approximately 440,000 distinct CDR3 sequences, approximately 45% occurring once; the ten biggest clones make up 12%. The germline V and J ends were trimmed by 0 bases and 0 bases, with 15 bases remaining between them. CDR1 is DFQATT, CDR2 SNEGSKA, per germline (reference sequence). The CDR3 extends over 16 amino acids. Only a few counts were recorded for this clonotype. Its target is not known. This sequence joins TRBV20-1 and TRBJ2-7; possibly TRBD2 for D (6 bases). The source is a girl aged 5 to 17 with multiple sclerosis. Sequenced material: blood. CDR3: CSARDHTGDSSYEQYF. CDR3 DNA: TGCAGTGCTAGAGATCATACGGGAGACAGCTCCTACGAGCAGTACTTC.